The sequence of this T cell receptor (beta chain) was determined in a study of cytomegalovirus exposure and HLA in healthy donors. V gave up 0 bases and J gave up 6 bases; unmatched junction bases: 4. Germline CDR1 and CDR2: SGDLS and YYNGEE. CDR3 size: 15 residues. A multiplex PCR was run with 60 Vbeta primers and 13 Jbeta primers. TCRdb keeps only in-frame clones here, not all; method: immunoSEQ multiplex PCR. The sample lists around 100,000 clones, roughly 83% occurring once. The chain couples TRBV9 to TRBJ2-1; 9 bases are a match to TRBD1. The sequence came from a female donor in good health and CMV-seropositive. The sequenced material came from PBMCs. The CDR3: CASSVGGTGTNEQFF. For the CDR3, the DNA is TGTGCCAGCAGCGTAGGCGGGACAGGGACCAATGAGCAGTTCTTC.